What follows is one T cell receptor (beta chain) and its context. This record belongs to a study of blood T cell repertoires in COVID-19. Study-level background: Whether acute or convalescent, the COVID-19 samples came from the United States, Italy and Spain. The analysed material was cDNA or gDNA that came from T cells, B-cell-depleted T cells, or PBMCs.

Authors' analysis steps: Quantification of nucleated cells was approximated via reference gene primer amplification. Produced via immunoSEQ multiplex PCR; TCRdb's table is partial and in-frame only. From that table come the V and J calls and clone size; the DNA was used to work out D and trimming. Of about 240,000 clones detected, about 90% appear once; the ten largest clones hold less than 8%. V lost 3 bases to trimming and J lost 6 bases, with 20 bases between them. In germline, CDR1 is MGHDK, CDR2 SYGVNS. The CDR3 runs to 17 residues. The rearrangement uses TRBV25-1 and TRBJ2-2, with a weak D call TRBD2 (7 bases). The sequence came from a man between 60 and 75 years old with acute or convalescent COVID-19. Specimen: peripheral blood. For the CDR3, the DNA is TGTGCCAGCAGTGAGGGGGGGCAGGGCCTGTTCCCCGGGGAGCTGTTTTTT. This sequence encodes CASSEGGQGLFPGELFF.